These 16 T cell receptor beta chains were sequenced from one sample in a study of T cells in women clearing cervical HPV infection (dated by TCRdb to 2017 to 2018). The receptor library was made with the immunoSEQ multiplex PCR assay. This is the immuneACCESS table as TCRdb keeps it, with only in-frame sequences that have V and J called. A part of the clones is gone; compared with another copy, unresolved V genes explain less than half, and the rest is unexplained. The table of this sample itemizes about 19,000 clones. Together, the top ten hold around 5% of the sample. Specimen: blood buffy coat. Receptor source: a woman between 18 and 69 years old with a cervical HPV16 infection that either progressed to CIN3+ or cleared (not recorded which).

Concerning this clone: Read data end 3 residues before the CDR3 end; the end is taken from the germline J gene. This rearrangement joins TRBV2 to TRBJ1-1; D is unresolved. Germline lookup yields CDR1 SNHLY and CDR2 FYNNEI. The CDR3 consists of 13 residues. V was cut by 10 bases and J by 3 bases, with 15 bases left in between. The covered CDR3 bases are TGTGCCACCCCCGGAGGGCCGGACACTGAA. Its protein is CATPGGPDTE. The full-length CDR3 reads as CATPGGPDTEAFF.

CDR3 DNA, as far as it was read: TGTGCCAGCAGTGGGACAGGAGAGACC. It is translated as CASSGTGET. The entire CDR3 protein is CASSGTGETQYF. The V and J genes are TRBV6-1 and TRBJ2-5, with TRBD1 matching over 7 bases. The CDR3 end is not reached by the read, which stops 3 residues before it; the germline J gene fills it in. The CDR3 consists of 12 residues. Trimming cost V 4 bases and J 4 bases; bases outside gene matches: 0. Germline V CDR1 and CDR2: MNHNS, SASEGT.

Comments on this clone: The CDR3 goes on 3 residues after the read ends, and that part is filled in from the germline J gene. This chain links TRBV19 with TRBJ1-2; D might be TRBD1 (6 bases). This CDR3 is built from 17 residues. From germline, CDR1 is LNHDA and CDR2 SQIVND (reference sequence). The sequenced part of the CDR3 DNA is TGTGCCAGTAGTATAGGAGGCGGGGGCCGGAACTACAATGAG. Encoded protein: CASSIGGGGRNYNE. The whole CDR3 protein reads CASSIGGGGRNYNEYTF.

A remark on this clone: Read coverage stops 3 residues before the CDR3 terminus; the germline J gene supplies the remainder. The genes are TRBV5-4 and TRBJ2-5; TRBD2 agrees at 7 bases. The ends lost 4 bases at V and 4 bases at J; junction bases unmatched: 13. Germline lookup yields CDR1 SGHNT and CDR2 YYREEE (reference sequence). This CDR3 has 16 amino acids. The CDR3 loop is CASSRTGLVRGETQYF. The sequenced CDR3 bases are TGTGCCAGCAGCAGAACCGGACTAGTTCGGGGAGAGACC.

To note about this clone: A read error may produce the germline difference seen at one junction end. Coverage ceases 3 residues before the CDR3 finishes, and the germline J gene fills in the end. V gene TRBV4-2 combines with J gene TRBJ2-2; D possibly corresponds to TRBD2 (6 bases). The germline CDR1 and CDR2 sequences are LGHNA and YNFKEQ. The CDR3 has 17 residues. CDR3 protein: CASSQGRRLDLSGELFF. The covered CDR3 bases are TGCGCCAGCAGCCAGGGACGACGACTAGACCTCTCCGGGGAG.

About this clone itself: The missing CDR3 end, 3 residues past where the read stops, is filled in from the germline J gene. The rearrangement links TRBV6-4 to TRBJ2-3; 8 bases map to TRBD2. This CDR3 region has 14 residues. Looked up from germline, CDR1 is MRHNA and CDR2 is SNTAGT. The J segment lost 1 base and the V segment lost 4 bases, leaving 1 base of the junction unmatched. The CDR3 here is CASSGRGGTDTQYF. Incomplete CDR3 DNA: TGTGCCAGCAGTGGGCGGGGGGGCACAGATACG.

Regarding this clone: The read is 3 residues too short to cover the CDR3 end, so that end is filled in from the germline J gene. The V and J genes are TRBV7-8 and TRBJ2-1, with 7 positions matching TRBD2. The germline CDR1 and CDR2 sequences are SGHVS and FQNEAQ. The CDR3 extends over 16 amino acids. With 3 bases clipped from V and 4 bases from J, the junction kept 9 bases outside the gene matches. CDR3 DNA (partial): TGTGCCAGCAGCTTCGGGGAGGGTGTCCGGTACAATGAG. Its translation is CASSFGEGVRYNE. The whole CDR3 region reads CASSFGEGVRYNEQFF.

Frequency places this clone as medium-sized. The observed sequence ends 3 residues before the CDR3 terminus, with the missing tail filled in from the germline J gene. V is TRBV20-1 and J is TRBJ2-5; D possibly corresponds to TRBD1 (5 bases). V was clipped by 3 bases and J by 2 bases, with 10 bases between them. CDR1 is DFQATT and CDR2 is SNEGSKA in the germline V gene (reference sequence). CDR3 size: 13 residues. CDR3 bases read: TGCAGTGCTAGTTCGACAGTTCAAGAGACC. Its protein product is CSASSTVQET. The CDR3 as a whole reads CSASSTVQETQYF.

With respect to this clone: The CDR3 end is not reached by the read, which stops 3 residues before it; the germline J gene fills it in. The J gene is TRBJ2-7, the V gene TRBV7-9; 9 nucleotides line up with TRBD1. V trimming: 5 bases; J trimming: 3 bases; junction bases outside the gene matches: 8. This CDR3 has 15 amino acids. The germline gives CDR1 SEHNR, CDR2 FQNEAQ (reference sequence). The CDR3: CASSRQGGEVYEQYF. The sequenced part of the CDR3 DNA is TGTGCCAGCAGCCGACAGGGGGGTGAGGTCTACGAG.

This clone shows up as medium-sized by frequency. CDR3 DNA, as far as it was read: TGCGCCAACGCAGCGCCAGATACG. This encodes CANAAPDT. Given in full, the CDR3 is CANAAPDTQYF. The chain links TRBV10-1 to TRBJ2-3; unclear D gene. The read comes to an end 3 residues before the CDR3 does, leaving the germline J gene to fill in the end. Germline V gene data show CDR1 as WNHNN and CDR2 as SYGVQD (reference sequence). This CDR3 has 11 residues. Trimming took 10 bases from V and 4 from J, leaving 9 bases between them.

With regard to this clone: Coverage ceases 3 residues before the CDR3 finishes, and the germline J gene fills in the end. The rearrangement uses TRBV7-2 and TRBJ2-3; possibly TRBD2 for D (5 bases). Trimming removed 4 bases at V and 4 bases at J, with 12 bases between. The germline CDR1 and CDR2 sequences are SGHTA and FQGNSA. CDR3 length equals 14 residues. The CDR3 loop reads CASSSLLGPDTQYF. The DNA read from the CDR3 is TGTGCCAGCAGCTCCCTACTAGGACCAGATACG.

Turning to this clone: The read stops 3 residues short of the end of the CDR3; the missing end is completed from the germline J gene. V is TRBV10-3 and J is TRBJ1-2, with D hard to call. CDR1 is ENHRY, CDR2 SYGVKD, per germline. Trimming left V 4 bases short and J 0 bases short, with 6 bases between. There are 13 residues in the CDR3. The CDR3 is CAISGEANYGYTF. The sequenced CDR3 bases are TGTGCCATCAGTGGCGAAGCTAACTATGGC.

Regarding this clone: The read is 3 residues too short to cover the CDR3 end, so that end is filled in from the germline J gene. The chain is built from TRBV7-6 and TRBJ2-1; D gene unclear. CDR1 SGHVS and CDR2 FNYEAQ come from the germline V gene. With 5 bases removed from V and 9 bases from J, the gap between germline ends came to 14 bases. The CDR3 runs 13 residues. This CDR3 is CASSPVVSGEQFF. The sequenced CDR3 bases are TGTGCCAGCAGCCCGGTTGTCTCTGGTGAG.

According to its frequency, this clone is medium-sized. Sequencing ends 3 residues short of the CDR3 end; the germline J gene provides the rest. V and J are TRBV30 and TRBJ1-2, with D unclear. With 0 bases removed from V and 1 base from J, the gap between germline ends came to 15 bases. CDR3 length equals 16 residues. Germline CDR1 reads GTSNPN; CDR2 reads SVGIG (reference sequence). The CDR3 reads CAWSVGQYISNYGYTF. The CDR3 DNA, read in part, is TGTGCCTGGAGTGTAGGGCAGTACATAAGTAACTATGGC.

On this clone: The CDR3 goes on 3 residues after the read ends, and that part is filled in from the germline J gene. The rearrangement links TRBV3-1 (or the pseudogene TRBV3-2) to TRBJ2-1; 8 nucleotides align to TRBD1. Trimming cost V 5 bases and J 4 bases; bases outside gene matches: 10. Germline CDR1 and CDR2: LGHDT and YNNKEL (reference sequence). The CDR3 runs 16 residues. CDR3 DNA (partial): TGTGCCAGCAGCTTTTTGCCGGGACAGGTTTACAATGAG. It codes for CASSFLPGQVYNE. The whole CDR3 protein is CASSFLPGQVYNEQFF.

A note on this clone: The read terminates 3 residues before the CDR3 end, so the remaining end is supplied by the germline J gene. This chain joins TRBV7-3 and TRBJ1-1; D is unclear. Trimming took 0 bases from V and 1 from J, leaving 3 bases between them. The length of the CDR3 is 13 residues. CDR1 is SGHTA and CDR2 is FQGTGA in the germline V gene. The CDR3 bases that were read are TGTGCCAGCAGCTTAACAGGGAACACTGAA. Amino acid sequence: CASSLTGNTE. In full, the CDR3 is CASSLTGNTEAFF. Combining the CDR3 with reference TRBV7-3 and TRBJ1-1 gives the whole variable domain GAGVSQTPSNKVTEKGKYVELRCDPISGHTALYWYRQSLGQGPEFLIYFQGTGAADDSGLPNDRFFAVRPEGSVSTLKIQRTERGDSAVYLCASSLTGNTEAFFGQGTRLTVV.